The rows below give T cell receptor beta chains drawn from one sample of a study of T-cell reconstitution after alpha-beta-depleted transplantation in children. TCRdb reprocessed the PCR reads with MiXCR, giving one entry per CDR3 protein. The sample carries some 460,000 distinct CDR3 sequences, about 17% recorded once. Material: PBMCs, mostly from graft donor cells, obtained 360 days after TCRalphabeta/CD19-depleted stem cell transplant. The receptors stem from a boy under three years old who had a stem cell transplant for Wiskott-Aldrich syndrome, so the T cells may come from the graft donor. Each CDR3 is given with its conserved first and last residue. D genes are given only for firm matches. Size is stated for part of the rows, as once, few or many counts, or as a class when the clone is expanded.

DNA: TGTGCCAGCAGCGTCGGGGACAGGGTGGGTTCCGGGGAGCTGTTTTTT; CDR3: CASSVGDRVGSGELFF; size: few; D: TRBD1; J: TRBJ2-2; V: TRBV9
DNA: TGCAGCGTTGGGTCCACGGCCTACGAGCAGTACTTC; CDR3: CSVGSTAYEQYF; size: NA; D: NA; J: TRBJ2-7; V: TRBV29-1
DNA: TGCAGTGCTAGAGATCCGAAGGAAATGGTCTTACTTACTGAAGCTTTCTTT; CDR3: CSARDPKEMVLLTEAFF; size: NA; D: NA; J: TRBJ1-1; V: TRBV20-1
DNA: TGTGCCAGCAGCTTATCTAGCGGGGGAGGCACAGATACGCAGTATTTT; CDR3: CASSLSSGGGTDTQYF; size: few; D: TRBD2; J: TRBJ2-3; V: TRBV11-2
DNA: TGTGCCAGCAGCTTACCAGGACTAGCGGGAGGATTACATGATACGTACTTC; CDR3: CASSLPGLAGGLHDTYF; size: NA; D: TRBD2; J: TRBJ2-7; V: TRBV11-2
DNA: TGCAGTGCAGAACCCGGGACCTCTGACACAGATACGCAGTATTTT; CDR3: CSAEPGTSDTDTQYF; size: NA; D: NA; J: TRBJ2-3; V: TRBV20-1
DNA: TGTGCCAGCACCGGGACAGGTTACGGCCGGGGTTACAATGAGCAGTTCTTC; CDR3: CASTGTGYGRGYNEQFF; size: few; D: TRBD1; J: TRBJ2-1; V: TRBV12-3/TRBV12-4
DNA: TGTGCCAGCAGTTTAGATCAAAGCGTGTCCACAGATACGCAGTATTTT; CDR3: CASSLDQSVSTDTQYF; size: many; D: NA; J: TRBJ2-3; V: TRBV28
DNA: TGTGCCAGCAGCCGCGGAGTTAGCACAGATACGCAGTATTTT; CDR3: CASSRGVSTDTQYF; size: NA; D: NA; J: TRBJ2-3; V: TRBV5-6
DNA: TGTGCCAGCAGCTTAGAAAGCCGGGGACAAGAGACCCAGTACTTC; CDR3: CASSLESRGQETQYF; size: few; D: NA; J: TRBJ2-5; V: TRBV7-2
DNA: TGTGCCAGCAGTTACGAGGGACGGAATTCACCCCTCCACTTT; CDR3: CASSYEGRNSPLHF; size: NA; D: NA; J: TRBJ1-6; V: TRBV6-2/TRBV6-3
DNA: TGCAGTGCTAGAGAGATGAGGCAGACCTACGAGCAGTACTTC; CDR3: CSAREMRQTYEQYF; size: few; D: NA; J: TRBJ2-7; V: TRBV20-1
DNA: TGTGCCAGCAGATGGACAGGGGACTACGAGCAGTACTTC; CDR3: CASRWTGDYEQYF; size: NA; D: TRBD1; J: TRBJ2-7; V: TRBV6-2/TRBV6-3
DNA: TGCGCCAGCAGCACCCAACTTGCTATCTTTTCCTACGAGCAGTACTTC; CDR3: CASSTQLAIFSYEQYF; size: NA; D: NA; J: TRBJ2-7; V: TRBV5-1
DNA: TGTGCCACCAGTGACCACGACCAATCCTACAATGAGCAGTTCTTC; CDR3: CATSDHDQSYNEQFF; size: NA; D: NA; J: TRBJ2-1; V: TRBV24-1
DNA: TGTGCCAGCAGTTTAAGGGGACTAAATCAGTACTTC; CDR3: CASSLRGLNQYF; size: NA; D: TRBD2; J: TRBJ2-4; V: TRBV12-3/TRBV12-4
DNA: TGTGCCAGCAGTCACGGGACCCGTGGGGACACCGGGGAGCTGTTTTTT; CDR3: CASSHGTRGDTGELFF; size: NA; D: NA; J: TRBJ2-2; V: TRBV12-3/TRBV12-4
DNA: TGTGCCAGCAGACTAGCGGGGTCATACTCCTACAATGAGCAGTTCTTC; CDR3: CASRLAGSYSYNEQFF; size: few; D: TRBD2; J: TRBJ2-1; V: TRBV6-1
DNA: TGTGCCAGCAGCTTACATATGGCAGCCCCCTACAATGAGCAGTTCTTC; CDR3: CASSLHMAAPYNEQFF; size: NA; D: NA; J: TRBJ2-1; V: TRBV7-9
DNA: TGTGCCAGCAGTTACACCCCACCCGACAGGAGTGGAAACACCATATATTTT; CDR3: CASSYTPPDRSGNTIYF; size: NA; D: NA; J: TRBJ1-3; V: TRBV6-5
DNA: TGTGCCAGCAGCTCTCCGAGGGCAGCCGGGACAGGTACTTACAATGAGCAGTTCTTC; CDR3: CASSSPRAAGTGTYNEQFF; size: NA; D: TRBD1; J: TRBJ2-1; V: TRBV11-2
DNA: TGTGCCATCGCAGGGAGTAGGACAGCTGCATACAATGAGCAGTTCTTC; CDR3: CAIAGSRTAAYNEQFF; size: NA; D: NA; J: TRBJ2-1; V: TRBV7-8
DNA: TGTGCCAGCAGTTTGGCAGGGAGCGTTGAGCAGTTCTTC; CDR3: CASSLAGSVEQFF; size: many; D: NA; J: TRBJ2-1; V: TRBV12-3/TRBV12-4
DNA: TGTGCCAGCAGTGATCCGTTTGTGGCTTTCAATCAGCCCCAGCATTTT; CDR3: CASSDPFVAFNQPQHF; size: few; D: NA; J: TRBJ1-5; V: TRBV2
DNA: TGCAGTGCTTCTGGGGGGGGCACTGAAGCTTTCTTT; CDR3: CSASGGGTEAFF; size: few; D: NA; J: TRBJ1-1; V: TRBV20-1
DNA: TGCAGTGCTAGATTTCGTCAGACGGATGAAAAACTGTTTTTT; CDR3: CSARFRQTDEKLFF; size: NA; D: NA; J: TRBJ1-4; V: TRBV20-1
DNA: TGCGCCAGCAGCTTGGGTCCGACAGAGCTCTACTATGGCTACACCTTC; CDR3: CASSLGPTELYYGYTF; size: few; D: NA; J: TRBJ1-2; V: TRBV5-1
DNA: TGCGCCACCCTTTGGGGCGAGCAGTACTTC; CDR3: CATLWGEQYF; size: few; D: NA; J: TRBJ2-7; V: TRBV10-2